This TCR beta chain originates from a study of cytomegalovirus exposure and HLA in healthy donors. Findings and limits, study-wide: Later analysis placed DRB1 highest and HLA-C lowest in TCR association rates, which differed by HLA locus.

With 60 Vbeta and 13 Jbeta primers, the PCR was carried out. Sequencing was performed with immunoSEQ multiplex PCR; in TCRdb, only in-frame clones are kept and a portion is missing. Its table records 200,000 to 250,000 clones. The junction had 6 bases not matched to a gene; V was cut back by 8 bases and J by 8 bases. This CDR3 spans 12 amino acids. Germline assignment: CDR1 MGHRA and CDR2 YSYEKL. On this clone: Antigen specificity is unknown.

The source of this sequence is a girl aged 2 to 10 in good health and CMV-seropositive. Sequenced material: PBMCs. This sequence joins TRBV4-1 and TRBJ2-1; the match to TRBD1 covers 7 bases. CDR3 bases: TGCGCCAGCGGGACAGAAAGCGATGAGCAGTTCTTC. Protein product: CASGTESDEQFF.